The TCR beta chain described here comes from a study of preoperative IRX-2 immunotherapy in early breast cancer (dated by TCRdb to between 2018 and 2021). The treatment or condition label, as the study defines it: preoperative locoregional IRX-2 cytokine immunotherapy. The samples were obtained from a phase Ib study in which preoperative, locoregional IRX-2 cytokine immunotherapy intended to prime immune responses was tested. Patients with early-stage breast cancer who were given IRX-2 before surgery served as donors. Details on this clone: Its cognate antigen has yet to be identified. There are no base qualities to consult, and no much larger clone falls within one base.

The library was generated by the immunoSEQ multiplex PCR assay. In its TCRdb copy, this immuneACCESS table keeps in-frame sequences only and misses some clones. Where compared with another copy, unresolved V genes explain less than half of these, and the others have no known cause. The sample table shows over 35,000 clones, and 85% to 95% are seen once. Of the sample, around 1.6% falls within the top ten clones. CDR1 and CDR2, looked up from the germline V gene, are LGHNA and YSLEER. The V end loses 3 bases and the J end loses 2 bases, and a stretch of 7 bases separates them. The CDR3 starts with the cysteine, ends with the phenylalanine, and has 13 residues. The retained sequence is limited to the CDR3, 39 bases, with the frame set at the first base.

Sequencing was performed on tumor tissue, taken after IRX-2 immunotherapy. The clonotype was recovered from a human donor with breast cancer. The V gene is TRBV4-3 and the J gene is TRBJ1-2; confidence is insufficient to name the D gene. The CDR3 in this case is CASSHGQNYGYTF. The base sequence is TGCGCCAGCAGCCACGGGCAAAACTATGGCTACACCTTC.